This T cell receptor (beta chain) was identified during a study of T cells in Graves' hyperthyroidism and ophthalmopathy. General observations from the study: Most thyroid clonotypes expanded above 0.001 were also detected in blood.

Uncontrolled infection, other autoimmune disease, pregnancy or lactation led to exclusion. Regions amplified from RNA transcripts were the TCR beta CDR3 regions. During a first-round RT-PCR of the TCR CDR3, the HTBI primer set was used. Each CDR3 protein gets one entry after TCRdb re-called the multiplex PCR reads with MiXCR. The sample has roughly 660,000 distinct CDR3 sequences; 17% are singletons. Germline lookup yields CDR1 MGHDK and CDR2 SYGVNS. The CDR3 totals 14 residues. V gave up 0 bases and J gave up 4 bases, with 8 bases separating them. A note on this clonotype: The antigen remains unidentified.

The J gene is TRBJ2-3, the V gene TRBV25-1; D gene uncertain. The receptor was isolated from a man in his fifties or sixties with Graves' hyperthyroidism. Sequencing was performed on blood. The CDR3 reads CASSEYRASDTQYF. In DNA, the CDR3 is TGTGCCAGCAGTGAATATAGGGCTTCAGATACGCAGTATTTT.